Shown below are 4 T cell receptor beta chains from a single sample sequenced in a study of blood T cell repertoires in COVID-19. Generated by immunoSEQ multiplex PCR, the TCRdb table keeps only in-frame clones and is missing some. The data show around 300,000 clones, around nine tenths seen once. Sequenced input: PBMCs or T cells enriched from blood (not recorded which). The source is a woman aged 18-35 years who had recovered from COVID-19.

CDR3 sequence (DNA): TGTGCCAGCAGTTACTCGTGGACAGGGACGAACACTGAAGCTTTCTTT. This codes for CASSYSWTGTNTEAFF. This chain connects TRBV6-5 to TRBJ1-1; TRBD1 aligns across 8 bases. The germline V gene has CDR1 MNHEY and CDR2 SVGAGI. The CDR3 totals 16 residues. Losses at the gene ends were 0 bases for V and 1 base for J; bases not matched to a gene: 4.

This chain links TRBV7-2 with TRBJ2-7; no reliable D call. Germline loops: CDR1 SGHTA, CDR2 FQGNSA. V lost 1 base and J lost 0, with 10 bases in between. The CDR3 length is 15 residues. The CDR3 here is CASSLELLSSYEQYF. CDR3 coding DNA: TGTGCCAGCAGCTTAGAGCTATTGAGCTCCTACGAGCAGTACTTC.

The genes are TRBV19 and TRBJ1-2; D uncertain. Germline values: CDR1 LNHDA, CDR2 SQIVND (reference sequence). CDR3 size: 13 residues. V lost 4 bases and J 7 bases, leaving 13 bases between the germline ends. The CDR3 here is CASSTKPRGGYTF. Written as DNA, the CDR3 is TGTGCCAGTAGTACCAAGCCGCGGGGTGGCTACACCTTC.

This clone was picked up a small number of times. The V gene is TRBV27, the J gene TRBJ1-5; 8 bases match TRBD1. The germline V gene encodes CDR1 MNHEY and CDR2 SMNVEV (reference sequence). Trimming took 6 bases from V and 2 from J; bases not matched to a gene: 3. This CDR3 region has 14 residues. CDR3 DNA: TGTGCCAGCAGGATGACAGGGGGCAATCAGCCCCAGCATTTT. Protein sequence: CASRMTGGNQPQHF.